A selection of T cell receptor beta chains follows, all from one sample in a study of T cells in Graves' hyperthyroidism and ophthalmopathy. One entry per CDR3 protein, called by TCRdb with MiXCR from the multiplex PCR reads. This table holds hundreds of thousands of distinct CDR3 sequences, around 20% found once. Specimen: blood. All receptors derive from a man between 40 and 49 years old with Graves' ophthalmopathy. The CDR3 runs from the conserved cysteine through the conserved F or W. D genes are given only for firm matches. Size tells how often a clone was seen (once, few, many) or the class of an expanded clone, and some rows leave it out.

.,TRBV7-3,TRBJ2-2,.,CASSLGWGANTGELFF,TGTGCCAGCAGCTTAGGGTGGGGCGCGAACACCGGGGAGCTGTTTTTT
TRBD1,TRBV12-3/TRBV12-4,TRBJ1-2,few,CASSFRGMGYGYTF,TGTGCCAGCAGTTTCAGGGGGATGGGGTATGGCTACACCTTC
TRBD1,TRBV30,TRBJ2-3,many,CAWSEGQGMTDTQYF,TGTGCCTGGAGTGAGGGACAGGGTATGACAGATACGCAGTATTTT
.,TRBV3-1,TRBJ2-1,many,CASSQEPYNEQFF,TGTGCCAGCAGCCAAGAACCCTACAATGAGCAGTTCTTC
.,TRBV12-5,TRBJ2-5,.,CASGVGSGETQYF,TGTGCTAGTGGTGTAGGGTCGGGAGAGACCCAGTACTTC
.,TRBV20-1,TRBJ2-2,.,CSARDSARNTGELFF,TGCAGTGCTAGAGATTCCGCGCGGAACACCGGGGAGCTGTTTTTT
TRBD1,TRBV27,TRBJ2-7,.,CASSLSGTGTNEQYF,TGTGCCAGCAGTTTATCAGGGACAGGGACCAACGAGCAGTACTTC
TRBD1,TRBV28,TRBJ2-1,.,CASRPSTGMGATGEQFF,TGTGCCAGCAGACCTTCGACAGGGATGGGTGCGACAGGTGAGCAGTTCTTC
.,TRBV20-1,TRBJ2-1,few,CSASPLGGDGNEQFF,TGCAGTGCTAGTCCCCTAGGGGGGGACGGGAATGAGCAGTTCTTC
TRBD2,TRBV7-9,TRBJ2-1,many,CASTFSGRSGSLRNEQFF,TGTGCCAGCACGTTTTCCGGTCGGAGCGGGAGTTTGAGGAATGAGCAGTTCTTC
.,TRBV6-2/TRBV6-3,TRBJ2-7,.,CASSQDRNYEQYF,TGTGCCAGCAGTCAGGACAGAAACTACGAGCAGTACTTC
TRBD1,TRBV6-1,TRBJ1-2,.,CASIRDRDWVYGYTF,TGTGCCAGCATACGAGACAGGGATTGGGTCTATGGCTACACCTTC
.,TRBV7-2,TRBJ1-5,many,CASSLRGLGGNQPQHF,TGTGCCAGCAGCTTACGAGGATTGGGGGGCAATCAGCCCCAGCATTTT
TRBD1,TRBV2,TRBJ1-2,.,CASSTQGAYGYTF,TGTGCCAGCAGTACCCAGGGGGCCTATGGCTACACCTTC
.,TRBV7-2,TRBJ2-2,few,CAIEVGPNGGELFF,TGTGCCATCGAGGTGGGCCCCAACGGCGGGGAGCTGTTTTTT
.,TRBV12-5,TRBJ1-1,few,CASGLGAFF,TGTGCTAGTGGTTTAGGAGCTTTCTTT
.,TRBV30,TRBJ2-1,many,CAWSHPWAGRETYNEQFF,TGTGCCTGGAGTCATCCCTGGGCGGGCAGGGAGACCTACAATGAGCAGTTCTTC
.,TRBV20-1,TRBJ2-3,.,CSARAWISGTDTQYF,TGCAGTGCTAGAGCGTGGATTAGCGGCACAGATACGCAGTATTTT
.,TRBV6-2/TRBV6-3,TRBJ1-3,.,CASREVVTQTGNTIYF,TGTGCCAGCAGGGAAGTTGTCACCCAAACTGGAAACACCATATATTTT
.,TRBV6-6,TRBJ1-6,.,CASSYGGLYRVLHALHF,TGTGCCAGCAGTTACGGGGGCCTCTACAGGGTCCTTCACGCCCTCCACTTT
TRBD1,TRBV6-1,TRBJ2-7,.,CASSRGQGVYEQYF,TGTGCCAGCAGCAGAGGACAGGGGGTCTACGAGCAGTACTTC
.,TRBV6-1,TRBJ1-1,few,CASSEHLDRRNTEAFF,TGTGCCAGCAGTGAACACCTTGACAGACGGAACACTGAAGCTTTCTTT
TRBD1,TRBV6-5,TRBJ1-2,.,CASSYSPGTGGSGYGYTF,TGTGCCAGCAGTTATTCTCCCGGGACAGGGGGGTCGGGGTATGGCTACACCTTC
.,TRBV11-3,TRBJ2-1,many,CASSIDIGSAYNEQFF,TGTGCCAGCAGCATCGATATAGGTAGCGCCTACAATGAGCAGTTCTTC
TRBD2,TRBV28,TRBJ2-7,few,CASNQSGTSGVRQYF,TGTGCCAGCAACCAATCCGGGACTAGCGGGGTGAGGCAGTACTTC
TRBD1,TRBV18,TRBJ2-7,few,CASSPIQQGPNEQYF,TGTGCCAGCTCACCAATCCAACAGGGGCCCAACGAGCAGTACTTC
TRBD2,TRBV24-1,TRBJ2-1,few,CATSEAGRADYNEQFF,TGTGCCACCAGTGAAGCGGGGCGGGCAGATTACAATGAGCAGTTCTTC
.,TRBV24-1,TRBJ1-5,few,CATSDTYSNQPQHF,TGTGCCACCAGTGATACCTATAGCAATCAGCCCCAGCATTTT
TRBD1,TRBV18,TRBJ1-1,many,CASSADREEAFF,TGTGCCAGCTCTGCGGACAGGGAGGAAGCTTTCTTT
.,TRBV3-1,TRBJ1-2,.,CASSQDLSPGGYTF,TGTGCCAGCAGCCAAGATCTATCCCCGGGGGGCTACACCTTC
.,TRBV27,TRBJ1-3,few,CASRGRLSGNTIYF,TGTGCCAGCAGGGGACGGCTCTCTGGAAACACCATATATTTT
TRBD2,TRBV4-1,TRBJ2-2,.,CASTWQLAGVPDYTGELFF,TGCGCCAGCACCTGGCAACTAGCGGGGGTCCCAGATTACACCGGGGAGCTGTTTTTT
.,TRBV18,TRBJ2-5,.,CASSLGTVQETQYF,TGTGCCAGCTCACTTGGAACAGTACAAGAGACCCAGTACTTC
.,TRBV6-1,TRBJ2-2,.,CASSERGGLMNTGELFF,TGTGCCAGCAGTGAAAGGGGGGGACTGATGAACACCGGGGAGCTGTTTTTT
.,TRBV5-1,TRBJ1-4,few,CASSAQGNNEKLFF,TGCGCCAGCAGCGCCCAGGGGAACAATGAAAAACTGTTTTTT
.,TRBV20-1,TRBJ2-7,many,CSALGPPRTNEQYF,TGCAGTGCTTTAGGACCCCCCCGGACCAACGAGCAGTACTTC
.,TRBV6-2/TRBV6-3,TRBJ2-5,.,CASRALTGGRGETQYF,TGTGCCAGCAGGGCCCTAACGGGGGGCAGGGGAGAGACCCAGTACTTC
TRBD2,TRBV30,TRBJ2-5,many,CAWSVGLAAKETQYF,TGTGCCTGGAGTGTAGGACTAGCGGCTAAAGAGACCCAGTACTTC
TRBD1,TRBV5-1,TRBJ1-5,few,CASRSGQENQPQHF,TGCGCCAGTCGGTCGGGACAGGAGAATCAGCCCCAGCATTTT
.,TRBV29-1,TRBJ2-3,few,CSVAGDTQYF,TGCAGCGTTGCCGGGGATACGCAGTATTTT
TRBD1,TRBV20-1,TRBJ1-1,many,CSAKQGGTEAFF,TGCAGTGCTAAACAGGGGGGCACTGAAGCTTTCTTT
.,TRBV5-1,TRBJ1-1,.,CASSGGRAGTEAFF,TGCGCCAGCAGCGGGGGCAGGGCCGGCACTGAAGCTTTCTTT
.,TRBV29-1,TRBJ2-3,.,CSVEATLTDAQYF,TGCAGCGTTGAAGCCACCCTGACGGATGCGCAGTATTTT
TRBD1,TRBV7-8,TRBJ2-7,many,CASSKLTGGVYEQYF,TGTGCCAGCAGCAAATTGACAGGGGGCGTCTACGAGCAGTACTTC
.,TRBV5-6,TRBJ2-7,few,CASSLAGPGEQYF,TGTGCCAGCAGCTTGGCGGGGCCGGGCGAGCAGTACTTC
TRBD2,TRBV20-1,TRBJ2-7,few,CSARVWASGRLSSYEQYF,TGCAGTGCTAGAGTTTGGGCTAGCGGGCGCCTTAGCTCCTACGAGCAGTACTTC
.,TRBV2,TRBJ2-3,many,CASVGGAGDTQYF,TGTGCCAGCGTTGGGGGGGCCGGAGATACGCAGTATTTT
TRBD2,TRBV28,TRBJ2-7,.,CASSSHPGGYEQYF,TGTGCCAGCAGTTCCCACCCGGGGGGTTACGAGCAGTACTTC
.,TRBV5-6,TRBJ1-2,few,CASSPGADGYTF,TGTGCCAGCAGCCCGGGGGCCGATGGCTACACCTTC
.,TRBV20-1,TRBJ1-5,.,CSARTLIVPNQPQHF,TGCAGTGCTAGAACTCTAATAGTCCCCAATCAGCCCCAGCATTTT
.,TRBV7-3,TRBJ2-7,few,CASSAGTGLNYEQYF,TGTGCCAGCAGCGCCGGAACCGGGCTTAATTACGAGCAGTACTTC
.,TRBV27,TRBJ1-5,few,CASKSGNQPQHF,TGTGCCAGTAAGTCGGGGAATCAGCCCCAGCATTTT